This TCR beta chain was identified in a study of blood T cells in healthy people across ages. For the study at large: Template switching recovered approximately one barcoded beta molecule for every two T cells.

Whole-study findings and limits: More naive CD4+ cells and higher diversity marked long-lived donors relative to aged donors.

With a J-beta primer mix and a sample-barcoded 5' primer, a second PCR ran about 6 to 11 cycles. One entry per CDR3 protein results from TCRdb running MiXCR on the 5' RACE reads. Among fewer than 1 million distinct CDR3 sequences listed, around 42% were seen once. This clonotype has just a few counts. What it binds is unknown. The CDR3 sequence is 14 residues long. Deletions cut 0 bases from V and 6 bases from J, with 10 bases between. CDR1 is SGHKS and CDR2 is YYEKEE in the germline V gene (reference sequence). This TCR was sampled from a man aged 55 to 70 in good health. V gene TRBV5-5 combines with J gene TRBJ1-5; D uncertain. Material for sequencing was blood. The CDR3 DNA follows: TGTGCCAGCAGCTTGGCCGGCAGGATTCAGCCCCAGCATTTT. This encodes CASSLAGRIQPQHF.